The T cell receptor (beta chain) under discussion was sequenced for a study of T cells after posttransplantation cyclophosphamide. Notes on this clone: Its antigen is unknown.

Cells defined as naive were viable CD3+CD4+ or CD3+CD8+ and CCR7+CD45RA+CD45RO-CD95-CD27+CD28+. Trimming pared 6 bases from V and 5 bases from J, leaving 11 bases between. This CDR3 comprises 13 residues. Germline V CDR1 and CDR2: MDHEN, SYDVKM. Repertoires were generated with immunoSEQ multiplex PCR, while TCRdb's copy carries only in-frame clones and drops some. The sample shows more than 15,000 clones, roughly 94% of them seen only once. Findings of the study overall: Donor-recipient repertoire similarity was low at 1-2 months, rising over year one. Blood and skin or GI T cell repertoires showed limited TRB overlap. TRB clonality was highly associated with recipient CMV seropositivity and reactivation.

This sequence joins TRBV28 and TRBJ1-5, with D unclear. Sequencing input: naive CD4+ T cells sorted from blood. The sequence derives from a woman aged 50 to 60 in good health and a related stem cell transplant donor. The CDR3 sequence is CASSRGSHQPQHF. CDR3 coding DNA: TGTGCCAGCAGCAGAGGGAGTCATCAGCCCCAGCATTTT.